The text below deals with one T cell receptor beta chain. The antigen remains undetermined. Repertoires were generated with immunoSEQ multiplex PCR, while TCRdb's copy carries only in-frame clones and drops some. Here the sample spans 150,000 or so clones, about 90% being singletons. This specimen belongs to a study of T cell responses to AZD1222 COVID-19 vaccine. Study-level points and caveats: White British ancestry dominated among donors, who included more females, and clonal diversity was possibly underestimated. Spike-specific TCR breadth rose after two AZD1222 doses, and depth rose as well. Only 6 or 7 AZD1222 recipients tested seropositive at baseline.

CDR3 size: 19 residues. Trimming removed 8 bases from V and 4 bases from J; junction bases left unmatched: 19. The germline CDR1 and CDR2 sequences are WSHSY and SAAADI. The TCR was taken from an adult in good health. Here the sequenced sample was peripheral blood, taken on day 0 of AZD1222 vaccination. The J gene is TRBJ2-1, the V gene TRBV10-2; 11 bases match TRBD2. CDR3 in amino acids: CASYSALAGGPDWYNEQFF. As DNA, the CDR3 is TGCGCCAGCTATTCAGCGTTAGCGGGAGGGCCGGATTGGTACAATGAGCAGTTCTTC.